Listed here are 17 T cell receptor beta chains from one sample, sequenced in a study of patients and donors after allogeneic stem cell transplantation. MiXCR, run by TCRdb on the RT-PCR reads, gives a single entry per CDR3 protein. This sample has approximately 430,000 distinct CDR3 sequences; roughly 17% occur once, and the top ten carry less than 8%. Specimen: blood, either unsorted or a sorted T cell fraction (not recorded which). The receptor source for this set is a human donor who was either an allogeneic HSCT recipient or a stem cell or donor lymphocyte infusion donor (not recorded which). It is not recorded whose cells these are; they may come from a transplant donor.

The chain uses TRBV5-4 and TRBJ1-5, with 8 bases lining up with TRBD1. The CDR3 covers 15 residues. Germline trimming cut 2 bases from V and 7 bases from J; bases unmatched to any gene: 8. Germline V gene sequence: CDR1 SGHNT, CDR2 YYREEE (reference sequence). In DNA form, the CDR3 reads TGTGCCAGCAGCTTAGGGACAGGCCTAGGGCAGCCCCAGCATTTT. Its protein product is CASSLGTGLGQPQHF.

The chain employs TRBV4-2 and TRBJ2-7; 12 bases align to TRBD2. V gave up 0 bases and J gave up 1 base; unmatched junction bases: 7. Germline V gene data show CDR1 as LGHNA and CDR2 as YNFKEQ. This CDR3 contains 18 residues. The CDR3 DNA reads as TGTGCCAGCAGCCAAGAGAAACCTAGCGGGGGGGCTTCCTACGAGCAGTACTTC. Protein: CASSQEKPSGGASYEQYF.

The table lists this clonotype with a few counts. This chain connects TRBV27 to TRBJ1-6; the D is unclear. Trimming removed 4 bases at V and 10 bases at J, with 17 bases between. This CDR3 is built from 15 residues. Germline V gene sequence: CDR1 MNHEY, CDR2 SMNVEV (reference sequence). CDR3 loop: CASSSMPNLGSPLHF. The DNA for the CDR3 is TGTGCCAGCAGTTCAATGCCGAATCTTGGGTCACCCCTCCACTTT.

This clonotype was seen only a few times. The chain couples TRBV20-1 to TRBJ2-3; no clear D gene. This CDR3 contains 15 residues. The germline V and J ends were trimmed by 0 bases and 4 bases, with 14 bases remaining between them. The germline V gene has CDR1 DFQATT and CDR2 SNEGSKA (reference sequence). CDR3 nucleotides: TGCAGTGCTAGAGAGGGTTCGTGGTCGGCAGATACGCAGTATTTT. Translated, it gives CSAREGSWSADTQYF.

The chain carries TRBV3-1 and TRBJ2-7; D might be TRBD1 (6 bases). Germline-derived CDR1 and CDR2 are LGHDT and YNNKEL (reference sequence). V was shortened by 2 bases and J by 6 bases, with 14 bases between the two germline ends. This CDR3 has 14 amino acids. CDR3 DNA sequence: TGTGCCAGCAGCCAACCGGGACACACTACCGAGCAGTACTTC. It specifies CASSQPGHTTEQYF.

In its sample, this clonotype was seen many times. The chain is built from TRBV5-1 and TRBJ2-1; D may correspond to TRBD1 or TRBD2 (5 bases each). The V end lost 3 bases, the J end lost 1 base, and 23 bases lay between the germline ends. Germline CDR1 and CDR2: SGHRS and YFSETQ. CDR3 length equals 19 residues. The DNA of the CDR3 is TGCGCCAGCAGCTGGAACCGTGTTAAGGGGACCCCTTCCTACAATGAGCAGTTCTTC. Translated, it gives CASSWNRVKGTPSYNEQFF. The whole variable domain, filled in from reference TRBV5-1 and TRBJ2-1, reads KAGVTQTPRYLIKTRGQQVTLSCSPISGHRSVSWYQQTPGQGLQFLFEYFSETQRNKGNFPGRFSGRQFSNSRSEMNVSTLELGDSALYLCASSWNRVKGTPSYNEQFFGPGTRLTVL.

The CDR3 region has the DNA TGTGCCAGCAGTTACATTGTTTCCGGGGGTGACACTGAAGCTTTCTTT. As protein: CASSYIVSGGDTEAFF. The chain employs TRBV6-5 and TRBJ1-1, with a tentative D call TRBD1 (5 bases). Trimming cost V 2 bases and J 3 bases, with 16 bases left between them. This CDR3 is 16 amino acids long. CDR1 and CDR2 from the germline V gene are MNHEY and SVGAGI.

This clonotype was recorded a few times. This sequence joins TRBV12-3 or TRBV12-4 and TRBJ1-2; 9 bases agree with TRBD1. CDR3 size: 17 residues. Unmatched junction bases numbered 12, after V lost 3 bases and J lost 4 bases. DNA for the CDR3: TGTGCCAGCAGTTTTCTTTCGTGGGACAGGGCCTCCTATGGCTACACCTTC. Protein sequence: CASSFLSWDRASYGYTF.

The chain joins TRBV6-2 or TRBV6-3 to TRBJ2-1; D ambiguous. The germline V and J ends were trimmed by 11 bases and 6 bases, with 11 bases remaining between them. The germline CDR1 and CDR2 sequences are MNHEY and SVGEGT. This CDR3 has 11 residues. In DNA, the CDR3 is TGTGCCTCCCAGAGGACCAATGAGCAGTTCTTC. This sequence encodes CASQRTNEQFF.

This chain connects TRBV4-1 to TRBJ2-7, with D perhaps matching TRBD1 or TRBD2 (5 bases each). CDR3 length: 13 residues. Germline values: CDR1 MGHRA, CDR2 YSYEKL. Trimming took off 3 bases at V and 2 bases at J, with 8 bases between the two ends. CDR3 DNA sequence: TGCGCCAGCAGCCATCGGGGACCCTACGAGCAGTACTTC. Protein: CASSHRGPYEQYF.

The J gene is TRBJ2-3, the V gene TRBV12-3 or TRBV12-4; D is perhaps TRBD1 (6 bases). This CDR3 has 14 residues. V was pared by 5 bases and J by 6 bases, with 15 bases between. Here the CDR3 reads CASSPDSPRDTQYF. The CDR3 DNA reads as TGTGCCAGCAGTCCGGACAGTCCAAGGGATACGCAGTATTTT.

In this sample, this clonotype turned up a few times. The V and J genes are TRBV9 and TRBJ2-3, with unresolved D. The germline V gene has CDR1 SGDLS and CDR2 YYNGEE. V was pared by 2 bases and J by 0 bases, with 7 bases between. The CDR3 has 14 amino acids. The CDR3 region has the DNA TGTGCCAGCAGCGTCACTACTAGCACAGATACGCAGTATTTT. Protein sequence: CASSVTTSTDTQYF. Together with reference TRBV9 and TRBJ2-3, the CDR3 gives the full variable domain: DSGVTQTPKHLITATGQRVTLRCSPRSGDLSVYWYQQSLDQGLQFLIQYYNGEERAKGNILERFSAQQFPDLHSELNLSSLELGDSALYFCASSVTTSTDTQYFGPGTRLTVL.

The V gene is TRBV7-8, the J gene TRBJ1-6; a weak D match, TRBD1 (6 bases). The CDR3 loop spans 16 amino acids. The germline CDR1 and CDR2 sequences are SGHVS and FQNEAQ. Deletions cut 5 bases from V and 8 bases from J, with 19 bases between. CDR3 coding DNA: TGTGCCAGCAGCAGGACGTTACCGGGACACCATTCACCCCTCCACTTT. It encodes CASSRTLPGHHSPLHF.

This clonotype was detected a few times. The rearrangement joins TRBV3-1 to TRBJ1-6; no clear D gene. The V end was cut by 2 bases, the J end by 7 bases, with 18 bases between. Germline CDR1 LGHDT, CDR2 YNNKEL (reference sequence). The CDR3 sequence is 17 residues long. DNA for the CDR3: TGTGCCAGCAGCCAATGGGCCATCGGGGAGGAGAATTCACCCCTCCACTTT. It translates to CASSQWAIGEENSPLHF.

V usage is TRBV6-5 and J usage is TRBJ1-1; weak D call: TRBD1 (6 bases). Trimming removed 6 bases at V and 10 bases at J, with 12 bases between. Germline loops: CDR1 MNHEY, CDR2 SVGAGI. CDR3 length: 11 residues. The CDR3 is CASRRGEVAFF. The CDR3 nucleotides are TGTGCCAGCAGAAGGGGGGAGGTAGCTTTCTTT.

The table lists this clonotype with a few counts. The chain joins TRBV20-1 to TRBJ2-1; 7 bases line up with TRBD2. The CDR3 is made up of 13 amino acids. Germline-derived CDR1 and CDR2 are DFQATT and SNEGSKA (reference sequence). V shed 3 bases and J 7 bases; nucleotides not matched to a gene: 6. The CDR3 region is CSASRRESNEQFF. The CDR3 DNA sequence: TGCAGTGCTAGCCGGCGGGAGTCGAATGAGCAGTTCTTC.

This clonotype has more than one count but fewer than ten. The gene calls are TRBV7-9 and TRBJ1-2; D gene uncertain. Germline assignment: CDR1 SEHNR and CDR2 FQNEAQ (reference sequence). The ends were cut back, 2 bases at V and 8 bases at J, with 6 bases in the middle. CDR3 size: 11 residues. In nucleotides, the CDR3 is TGTGCCAGCAGCTTATCGTTGGGCTACACCTTC. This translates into CASSLSLGYTF.